These T cell receptor beta chains were read from a single sample in a study of blood T cell repertoires in COVID-19. Sequencing used immunoSEQ multiplex PCR; TCRdb keeps in-frame clones, though not all of them. Of approximately 200,000 clones in the sample, around 83% were seen once. Specimen: PBMCs or T cells enriched from blood (not recorded which). These receptors originate from a woman aged 40 to 55 with acute COVID-19. Both conserved end residues are part of each CDR3. The D gene is left open where the match is weak. Clone size is not always given. Where it is, it says once, few, many or a class for expanded clones.

V	D	size	J	DNA	CDR3
TRBV7-2	TRBD2	few	TRBJ2-5	TGTGCCAGCAGCTTAGGGGGACTAGCAGCGGAGACCCAGTACTTC	CASSLGGLAAETQYF
TRBV27	TRBD2	once	TRBJ2-7	TGTGCCAGCAGCACTACCTCAAGGGGACTAGTAATCTCCTACGAGCAGTACTTC	CASSTTSRGLVISYEQYF
TRBV4-2	.	few	TRBJ1-1	TGTGCCAGCAGCCCAAACGGGGGAAGACTGAACACTGAAGCTTTCTTT	CASSPNGGRLNTEAFF
TRBV6-2/TRBV6-3	.	.	TRBJ1-5	TGTGCCAGCAGCTATGCAACTCCGACCGGGACTATCAATCAGCCCCAGCATTTT	CASSYATPTGTINQPQHF
TRBV19	.	.	TRBJ1-1	TGTGCCAGTAGTTCGAGGGTGGGCACTGAAGCTTTCTTT	CASSSRVGTEAFF
TRBV19	TRBD1	.	TRBJ2-7	TGTGCCAGTAGTCAGAAGGGGACAGGGGGTAAGGAGTACTTC	CASSQKGTGGKEYF
TRBV4-1	TRBD2	.	TRBJ2-1	TGCGCCAGCAGCCAAGAGGCGGGACTAGAAGTCTATGAGCAGTTCTTC	CASSQEAGLEVYEQFF
TRBV12-5	.	.	TRBJ2-2	TGTGCTAGTGGTTTGTCAGCGGGGAACACCGGGGAGCTGTTTTTT	CASGLSAGNTGELFF
TRBV14	.	.	TRBJ2-2	TGTGCCAGCAGCCAAGGCAGACAGACTCACACCGGGGAGCTGTTTTTT	CASSQGRQTHTGELFF
TRBV4-1	.	.	TRBJ1-6	TGCGCCAGCACCCAGGAGGGGCGTTCGAATTCACCCCTCCACTTT	CASTQEGRSNSPLHF
TRBV5-4	TRBD2	.	TRBJ2-3	TGTGCCAGCAGCTTGGTGCGGGGGGCGAGCACAGATACGCAGTATTTT	CASSLVRGASTDTQYF
TRBV12-3/TRBV12-4	TRBD1	.	TRBJ2-6	TGTGCCACAAGGGGGCCTGGGGCCAACGTCCTGACTTTC	CATRGPGANVLTF
TRBV5-4	.	.	TRBJ1-6	TGTGCCAGCAGCTCCACCGGGACACTTGATTCACCCCTCCACTTT	CASSSTGTLDSPLHF
TRBV7-2	.	.	TRBJ2-2	TGTGCCAGCAGCTTAGATGCGGCCCAGGGCACCGGGGAGCTGTTTTTT	CASSLDAAQGTGELFF
TRBV19	.	.	TRBJ1-2	TGTGCCAGTGCTGTGGAGCCATATGGCTACACCTTC	CASAVEPYGYTF
TRBV4-1	TRBD2	.	TRBJ2-1	TGCGCCAGCAGCCTTCGATGGGGACTAGCGGTCTACAATGAGCAGTTCTTC	CASSLRWGLAVYNEQFF
TRBV6-1	.	.	TRBJ2-3	TGTGCCAGCAGTGAGAATACTGGTACAGATACGCAGTATTTT	CASSENTGTDTQYF
TRBV4-1	.	.	TRBJ2-2	TGCGCCAGCAGCCACCCTTTCGGGGAGCTGTTTTTT	CASSHPFGELFF
TRBV7-2	.	.	TRBJ1-3	TGTGCCAGCAGCCTCAACAGGGAAGACGGAAACACCATATATTTT	CASSLNREDGNTIYF
TRBV2	.	.	TRBJ1-2	TGTGCCAGCAGTGAAGGCGGCTCCTATGGCTACACCTTC	CASSEGGSYGYTF
TRBV7-2	.	once	TRBJ1-2	TGTGCCAGCAGCTCGGGAACTAACTATGGCTACACCTTC	CASSSGTNYGYTF
TRBV5-1	.	.	TRBJ2-5	TGCGCCAGCAGCTTCGAGGTGGACCAAGAGACCCAGTACTTC	CASSFEVDQETQYF
TRBV4-3	TRBD2	.	TRBJ2-2	TGCGCCAGCAGCCAAGAAGGCCAAGCGGGGGTCACCGGGGAGCTGTTTTTT	CASSQEGQAGVTGELFF
TRBV4-2	TRBD2	.	TRBJ2-2	TGTGCCAGCAGCCAGGGAGGGACTCCACCCGGGGAGCTGTTTTTT	CASSQGGTPPGELFF
TRBV29-1	.	.	TRBJ2-2	TGCAGCGCTACACGGGCGGGACCTGAGGGCACCGGGGAGCTGTTTTTT	CSATRAGPEGTGELFF
TRBV6-6	.	.	TRBJ2-7	TGTGCCAGCAGTTACTCGTCAGGTCCTCGATACGAGCAGTACTTC	CASSYSSGPRYEQYF
TRBV2	.	.	TRBJ1-5	TGTGCCAGCAGTGCGGGGGGCGGCAATCAGCCCCAGCATTTT	CASSAGGGNQPQHF
TRBV24-1	TRBD2	.	TRBJ2-2	TGTGCCACCAGTGATGGACTAGCGGGAGTGTACACCGGGGAGCTGTTTTTT	CATSDGLAGVYTGELFF
TRBV28	TRBD1	.	TRBJ1-4	TGTGCCAGCAGTGCTACCGGGACAGGGGCCGGAAAACTGTTTTTT	CASSATGTGAGKLFF
TRBV11-2	.	.	TRBJ1-4	TGTGCCAGCAGCTTACAGGGGAAGACTAATGAAAAACTGTTTTTT	CASSLQGKTNEKLFF
TRBV28	.	.	TRBJ1-3	TGTGCCAGCAGTTTCGGCAGGGCCCGCTCTGGAAACACCATATATTTT	CASSFGRARSGNTIYF